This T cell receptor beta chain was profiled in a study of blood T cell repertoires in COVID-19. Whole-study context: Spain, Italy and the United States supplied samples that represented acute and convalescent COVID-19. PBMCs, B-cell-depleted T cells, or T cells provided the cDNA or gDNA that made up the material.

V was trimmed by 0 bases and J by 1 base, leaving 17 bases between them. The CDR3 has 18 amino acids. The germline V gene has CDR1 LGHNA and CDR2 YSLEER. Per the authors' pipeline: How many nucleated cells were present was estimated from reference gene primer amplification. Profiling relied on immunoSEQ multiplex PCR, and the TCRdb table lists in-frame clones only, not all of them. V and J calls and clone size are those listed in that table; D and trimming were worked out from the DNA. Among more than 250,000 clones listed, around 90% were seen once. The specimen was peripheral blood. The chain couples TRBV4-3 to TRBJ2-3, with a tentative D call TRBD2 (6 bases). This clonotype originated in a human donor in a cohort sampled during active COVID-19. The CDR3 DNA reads TGCGCCAGCAGCCAAGATCTTTTGCGGGGCGGGGGCACAGATACGCAGTATTTT. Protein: CASSQDLLRGGGTDTQYF.